This entry concerns a single T cell receptor (beta chain). The antigen is unknown. At the DNA level, this CDR3 is encoded by other sequences in the same sample as well. This entry is derived from a study of CD4 T cells in relation to SARS-CoV-2 and coronaviruses. Turning to the study itself: The HLA restriction of the shared crossreactive spike epitopes was mapped.

Generated by immunoSEQ multiplex PCR, the TCRdb table keeps only in-frame clones and is missing some. Here the sample spans around 56,000 clones, about nine tenths being singletons. V was clipped by 0 bases and J by 3 bases, with 6 bases between them. Germline CDR1 SGHVS, CDR2 FQNEAQ. This CDR3 region has 14 residues. Study conclusions and caveats: SARS-CoV-2-driven expansion was significantly weaker in crossreactive than monoreactive clones. No donor gave both pre-pandemic and post-infection samples.

Unexposed donor CD4+ T cells date from about 2010-2019, before the COVID-19 pandemic. The sequenced material came from memory CD4+ T cells from PBMCs. V is TRBV7-8 and J is TRBJ1-3; D is perhaps TRBD1 (6 bases). This sequence was found in a human donor in good health. CDR3 coding DNA: TGTGCCAGCAGCTTAGCAGGGGGTGGAAACACCATATATTTT. Encoded protein: CASSLAGGGNTIYF.